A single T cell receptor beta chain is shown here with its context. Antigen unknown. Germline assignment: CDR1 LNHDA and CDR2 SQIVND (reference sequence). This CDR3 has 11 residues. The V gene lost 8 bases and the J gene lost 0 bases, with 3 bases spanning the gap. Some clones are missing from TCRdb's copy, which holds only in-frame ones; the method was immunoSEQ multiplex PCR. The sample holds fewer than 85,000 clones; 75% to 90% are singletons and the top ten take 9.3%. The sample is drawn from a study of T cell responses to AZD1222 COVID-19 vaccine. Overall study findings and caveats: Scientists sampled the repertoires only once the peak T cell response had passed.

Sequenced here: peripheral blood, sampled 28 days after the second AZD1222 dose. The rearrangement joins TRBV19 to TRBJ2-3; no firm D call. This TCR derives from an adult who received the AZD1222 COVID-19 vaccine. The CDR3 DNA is TGTGCCAGTGGTAGCACAGATACGCAGTATTTT. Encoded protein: CASGSTDTQYF. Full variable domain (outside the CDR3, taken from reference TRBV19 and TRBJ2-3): DGGITQSPKYLFRKEGQNVTLSCEQNLNHDAMYWYRQDPGQGLRLIYYSQIVNDFQKGDIAEGYSVSREKKESFPLTVTSAQKNPTAFYLCASGSTDTQYFGPGTRLTVL.